This TCR beta chain comes out of a study of blood T cells in healthy people across ages. This CDR3 region has 13 residues. V lost 2 bases, J lost 2 bases, and 5 bases lay in between. Germline V CDR1 and CDR2: LNHNV, YYDKDF (reference sequence). It was with a sample-barcoded 5' primer and a J-beta primer mix that a second PCR of roughly 7 to 12 cycles was run. TCRdb recomputed calls from the 5' RACE reads with MiXCR, one row per CDR3 protein. The sample holds approximately 2,000,000 distinct CDR3 sequences, 35% to 50% seen once. The chain uses TRBV15 and TRBJ2-3; D is uncertain. The TCR was taken from a human donor in good health. Material for sequencing was blood. CDR3 loop: CATSRLFTDTQYF. The CDR3 DNA reads as TGTGCCACCAGCAGACTCTTCACAGATACGCAGTATTTT.